This TCR beta chain was sequenced during a study of T cells in localized non-small cell lung cancer. Details on this clone: Its antigen is not identified.

General study results and limits: Out of the top 100 tumor clones, a median approximately 50 were seen in adjacent lung. The study linked higher blood T cell density to longer overall survival. Since sequencing was restricted to only one region of the tumor, intratumor heterogeneity remains a possibility.

Trimming cost V 4 bases and J 0 bases, with 8 bases left between them. Germline CDR1 is SGHNT and CDR2 is YYREEE (reference sequence). CDR3 size: 15 residues. The protocol was immunoSEQ multiplex PCR, while the TCRdb copy is restricted to in-frame clones and leaves out a portion. The profile covers tens of thousands of clones, with 88% appearing a single time and less than 25% taken by the ten largest. The material sequenced was peripheral blood, taken before any cancer treatment. V is TRBV5-4 and J is TRBJ2-6; D call uncertain. This TCR was sampled from a woman aged 35-75 years with stage I squamous cell lung carcinoma. CDR3 bases: TGTGCCAGCAGCGGCCTAGGCTCTGGGGCCAACGTCCTGACTTTC. Its protein product is CASSGLGSGANVLTF.